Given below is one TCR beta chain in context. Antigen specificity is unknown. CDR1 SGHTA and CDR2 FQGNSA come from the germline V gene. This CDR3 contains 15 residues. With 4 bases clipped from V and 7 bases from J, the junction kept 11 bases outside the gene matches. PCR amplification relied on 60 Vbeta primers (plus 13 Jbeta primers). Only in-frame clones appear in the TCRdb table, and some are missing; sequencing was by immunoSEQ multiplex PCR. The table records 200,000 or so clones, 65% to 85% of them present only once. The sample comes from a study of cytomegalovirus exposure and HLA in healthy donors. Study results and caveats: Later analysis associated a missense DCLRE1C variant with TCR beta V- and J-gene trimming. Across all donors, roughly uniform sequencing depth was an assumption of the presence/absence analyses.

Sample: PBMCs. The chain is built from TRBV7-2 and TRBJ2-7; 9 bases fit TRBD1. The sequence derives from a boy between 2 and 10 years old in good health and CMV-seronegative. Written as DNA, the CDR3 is TGTGCCAGCAGCTCACCGAACAGGGGGCTTGGGGAGCAGTACTTC. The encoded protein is CASSSPNRGLGEQYF.